This T cell receptor (beta chain) was found in a study of identical twins. MiXCR, applied by TCRdb to the 5' RACE reads, yields one record per CDR3 protein. Of 1.5 million to 2 million distinct CDR3 sequences in the sample, about 32% are singletons; the top ten hold about 0.3%. In regard to this clonotype: Its target is not known. A read error may explain this, as a much larger clone is one base away.

The study's findings and limits: Within cord blood, abundant beta clonotypes carried fewer insertions, but memory repertoires showed no such trend.

CDR1 and CDR2 (germline): DFQATT, SNEGSKA (reference sequence). The CDR3 has 12 residues. The TCR comes from a newborn girl in good health. This chain joins TRBV20-1 and TRBJ2-7; 10 bases agree with TRBD1. Source material: cord blood. This chain's CDR3 is CSSRTGGYEQYF. In DNA, the CDR3 is TGCAGTTCTAGGACAGGGGGCTACGAGCAGTACTTC.